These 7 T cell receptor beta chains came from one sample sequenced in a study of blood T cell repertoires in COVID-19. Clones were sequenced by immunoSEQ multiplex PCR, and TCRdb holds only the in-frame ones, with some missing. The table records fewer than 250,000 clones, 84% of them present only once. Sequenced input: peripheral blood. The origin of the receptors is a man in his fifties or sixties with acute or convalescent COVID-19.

The CDR3 spells CASSTGGEPQHF. In DNA, the CDR3 is TGTGCCAGCAGTACGGGGGGGGAGCCCCAGCATTTT. The J gene is TRBJ1-5, the V gene TRBV6-2 or TRBV6-3, with D maybe TRBD1 (5 bases). CDR3 length: 12 amino acids. Germline assignment: CDR1 MNHEY and CDR2 SVGEGT. Trimming cost V 5 bases and J 8 bases, with 10 bases left between them.

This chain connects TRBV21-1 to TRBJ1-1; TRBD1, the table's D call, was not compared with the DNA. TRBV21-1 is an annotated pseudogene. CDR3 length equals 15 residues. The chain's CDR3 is CASSGQGAGNTEAFF. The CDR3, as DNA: TGTGCCAGCAGCGGACAGGGGGCTGGGAACACTGAAGCTTTCTTT.

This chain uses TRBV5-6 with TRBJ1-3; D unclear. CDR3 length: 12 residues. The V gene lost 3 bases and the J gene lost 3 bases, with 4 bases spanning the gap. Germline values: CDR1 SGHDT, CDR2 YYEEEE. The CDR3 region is CASSYNGNTIYF. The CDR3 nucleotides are TGTGCCAGCAGCTATAATGGAAACACCATATATTTT.

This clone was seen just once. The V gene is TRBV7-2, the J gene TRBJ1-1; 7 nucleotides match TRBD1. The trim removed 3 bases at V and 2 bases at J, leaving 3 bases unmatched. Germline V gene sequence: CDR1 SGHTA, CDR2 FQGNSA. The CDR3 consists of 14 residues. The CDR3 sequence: CASSLGQSNTEAFF. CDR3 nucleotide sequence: TGTGCCAGCAGCTTGGGACAGTCTAACACTGAAGCTTTCTTT.

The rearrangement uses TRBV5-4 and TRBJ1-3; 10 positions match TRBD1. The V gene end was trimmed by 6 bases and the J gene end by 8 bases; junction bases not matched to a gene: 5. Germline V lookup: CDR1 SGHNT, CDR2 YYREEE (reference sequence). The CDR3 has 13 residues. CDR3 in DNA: TGTGCCAGCACGGGACAGGGGACGGACACCATATATTTT. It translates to CASTGQGTDTIYF. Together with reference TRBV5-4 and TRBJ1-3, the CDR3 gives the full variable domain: ETGVTQSPTHLIKTRGQQVTLRCSSQSGHNTVSWYQQALGQGPQFIFQYYREEENGRGNFPPRFSGLQFPNYSSELNVNALELDDSALYLCASTGQGTDTIYFGEGSWLTVV.

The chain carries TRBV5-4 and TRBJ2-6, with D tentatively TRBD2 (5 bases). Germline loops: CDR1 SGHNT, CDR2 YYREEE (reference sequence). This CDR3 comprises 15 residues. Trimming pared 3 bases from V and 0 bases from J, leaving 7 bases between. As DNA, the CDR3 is TGTGCCAGCAGCTCTGAGGGCTCTGGGGCCAACGTCCTGACTTTC. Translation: CASSSEGSGANVLTF. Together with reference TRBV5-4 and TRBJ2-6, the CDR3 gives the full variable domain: ETGVTQSPTHLIKTRGQQVTLRCSSQSGHNTVSWYQQALGQGPQFIFQYYREEENGRGNFPPRFSGLQFPNYSSELNVNALELDDSALYLCASSSEGSGANVLTFGAGSRLTVL.

The CDR3 nucleotides read TGTGCCAGCAGCTTAGCGACTAGCGGGACCTACAATGAGCAGTTCTTC. It is translated as CASSLATSGTYNEQFF. This chain links TRBV7-9 with TRBJ2-1, with TRBD2 matching 11 bases. The length of the CDR3 is 16 residues. V lost 0 bases, J lost 2 bases, and 0 bases stayed unmatched. Germline V gene data show CDR1 as SEHNR and CDR2 as FQNEAQ (reference sequence).